This T cell receptor (beta chain) was profiled in a study of CD8 T cells in Susac syndrome. Relapsing-remitting disease, either stable or active, was present in the treatment-naive patients who were the multiple sclerosis controls. Purification of the CD8+ and CD4+ T cells relied on negative isolation, and TEMRA cells underwent FACS enrichment. RNA, at roughly 0.45 to 1 ug, was reverse transcribed with random hexamers. Across 54 Vbeta and 13 Jbeta, TCR beta CDR3 was amplified with immunoSEQ multiplex PCR. Each CDR3 protein is one row after TCRdb ran MiXCR on the immunoSEQ multiplex PCR reads. The table has some 140,000 distinct CDR3 sequences, approximately 79% seen once. CDR3 length: 20 residues. Trimming took 3 bases from V and 2 from J, leaving 28 bases between them.

Sample: CD8+ T cells from PBMCs. J is TRBJ2-5 and V is TRBV12-3 or TRBV12-4; possibly TRBD2 for D (6 bases). This receptor was obtained from a human donor with multiple sclerosis. CDR3: CASSLGGNFRPRDGQETQYF. The CDR3 nucleotides are TGTGCCAGCAGTTTGGGGGGTAACTTTAGGCCCAGAGATGGGCAAGAGACCCAGTACTTC.